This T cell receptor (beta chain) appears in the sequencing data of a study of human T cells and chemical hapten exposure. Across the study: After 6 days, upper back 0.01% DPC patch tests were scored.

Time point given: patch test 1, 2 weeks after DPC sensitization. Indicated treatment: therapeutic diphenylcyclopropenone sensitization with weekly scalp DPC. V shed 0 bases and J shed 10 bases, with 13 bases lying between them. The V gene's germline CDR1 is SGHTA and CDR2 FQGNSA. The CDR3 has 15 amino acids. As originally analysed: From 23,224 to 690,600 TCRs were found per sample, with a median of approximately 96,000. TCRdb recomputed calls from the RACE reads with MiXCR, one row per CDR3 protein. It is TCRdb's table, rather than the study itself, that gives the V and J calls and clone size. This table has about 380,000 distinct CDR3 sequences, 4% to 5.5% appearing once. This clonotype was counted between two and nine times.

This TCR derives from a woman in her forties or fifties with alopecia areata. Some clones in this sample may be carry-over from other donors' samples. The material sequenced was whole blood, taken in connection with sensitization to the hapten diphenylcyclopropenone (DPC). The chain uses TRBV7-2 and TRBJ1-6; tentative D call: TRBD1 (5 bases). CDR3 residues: CASSLAPGRDSPLHF. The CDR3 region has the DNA TGTGCCAGCAGCTTAGCTCCAGGGAGGGACTCACCCCTCCACTTT.